This T cell receptor (beta chain) was found in a study of human versus mouse CDR3 diversity and MHC coevolution. Sequencing was performed with immunoSEQ multiplex PCR; in TCRdb, only in-frame clones are kept and a portion is missing. The data hold about 77,000 clones, with just under 95% observed a single time. J gave up 1 base and V 3 bases, and 19 bases lay outside the gene matches. CDR1 and CDR2 (germline): KGHSH, LQKENI. The CDR3 is 20 amino acids. This receptor was taken from a person between 25 and 69 years old in good health. The genes are TRBV18 and TRBJ2-3; TRBD1 matches 7 bases. The sample was naive CD4+ T cells from blood. As to subset: CD45RO-negative CD62L-positive naive CD4 T cells. DNA of the CDR3: TGTGCCAGCTCACCGACCAGAGGGACAGCCCGGGCCTTACGCACAGATACGCAGTATTTT. Translating gives CASSPTRGTARALRTDTQYF.